The rows below give T cell receptor beta chains drawn from one sample of a study of shared clonotypes between healthy human individuals. The assay was immunoSEQ multiplex PCR, and TCRdb's table has in-frame clones only and misses some. The repertoire includes more than 2 million clones, roughly 95% of them detected once, and about 0.13% sits in the top ten. The source material was naive CD4+ T cells sorted from blood. The source is a man in his late teens or twenties in good health. Both conserved end residues are part of each CDR3. Each record gives: J gene, V gene, clone size, D gene, CDR3 protein, CDR3 DNA. D genes are given only for firm matches. Clone sizes are given selectively: once, few, many, or a class where the clone is expanded.

TRBJ1-1	TRBV20-1	once	-	CSAPEAFF	TGCAGTGCCCCCGAAGCTTTCTTT
TRBJ1-1	TRBV2	once	TRBD1	CARTGRTEAFF	TGTGCCAGGACAGGGAGGACTGAAGCTTTCTTT
TRBJ1-1	TRBV30	-	TRBD1	CAWRPGTGNTEAFF	TGTGCCTGGAGACCCGGGACAGGAAACACTGAAGCTTTCTTT
TRBJ1-1	TRBV28	once	TRBD1	CASRGTGTLSVVEAFF	TGTGCCAGCAGGGGGACAGGGACTTTGAGTGTCGTTGAAGCTTTCTTT
TRBJ2-7	TRBV30	-	-	CAWSVRGGEQYF	TGTGCCTGGAGTGTACGTGGGGGGGAGCAGTACTTC
TRBJ1-1	TRBV7-2	-	-	CASSLLGGAVTEAFF	TGTGCCAGCAGCTTATTGGGGGGCGCGGTCACTGAAGCTTTCTTT
TRBJ1-6	TRBV30	once	-	CAWSGSGLLHF	TGTGCCTGGAGTGGATCCGGACTCCTCCACTTT
TRBJ1-2	TRBV27	-	-	CASRGKDSVPNYGYTF	TGTGCCAGCAGGGGTAAGGACAGTGTCCCAAACTATGGCTACACCTTC
TRBJ2-7	TRBV6-1	once	-	CASSEAGSRGSAEQYF	TGTGCCAGCAGTGAAGCCGGGTCGCGGGGCTCTGCGGAGCAGTACTTC
TRBJ2-7	TRBV7-2	-	TRBD1	CASSVTGNEQYF	TGTGCCAGCAGCGTGACAGGGAACGAGCAGTACTTC
TRBJ2-3	TRBV4-1	-	TRBD2	CASSQDELAGGQDTQYF	TGCGCCAGCAGCCAAGACGAGCTAGCGGGAGGGCAAGATACGCAGTATTTT
TRBJ1-2	TRBV30	-	-	CAWSVNFGDWIYTF	TGTGCCTGGAGTGTAAATTTTGGGGACTGGATCTACACCTTC